The 5 T cell receptor beta chains below were found in one sample sequenced in a study of blood T cell repertoires in COVID-19. TCRdb's copy holds only in-frame clones and misses some; the assay was immunoSEQ multiplex PCR. This sample has roughly 230,000 clones, with approximately 83% found just once. The sequenced sample consisted of peripheral blood. These receptors were obtained from a human donor in a cohort sampled during active COVID-19.

The chain uses TRBV3-1 (or the pseudogene TRBV3-2) and TRBJ2-1; D ambiguous. CDR3 length: 17 amino acids. The V and J ends lost 0 bases and 2 bases respectively, with 14 bases between them. CDR1 is LGHDT, CDR2 YNNKEL, per germline (reference sequence). The CDR3 nucleotides are TGTGCCAGCAGCCAAGATCGTCCCTTAAGCCCCTACAATGAGCAGTTCTTC. This translates into CASSQDRPLSPYNEQFF.

The CDR3 nucleotides are TGTGCCAGCAGTGGACAGGTCAAGGACACTGAAGCTTTCTTT. It yields the protein CASSGQVKDTEAFF. The J gene is TRBJ1-1, the V gene TRBV2, with a weak D call TRBD1 (6 bases). CDR1 and CDR2 from the germline V gene are SNHLY and FYNNEI. CDR3 length equals 14 residues. Between the trimmed V and J ends, which lost 4 bases and 3 bases, there was a span of 12 bases.

The V and J genes are TRBV3-1 (or the pseudogene TRBV3-2) and TRBJ1-3; D perhaps matches TRBD1 (6 bases). The germline V gene encodes CDR1 LGHDT and CDR2 YNNKEL (reference sequence). Between the trimmed V and J ends, which lost 1 base and 0 bases, there was a span of 13 bases. CDR3 length: 17 amino acids. The CDR3 DNA reads TGTGCCAGCAGCCAAGCGACAGGAATAGCCTCTGGAAACACCATATATTTT. It is translated as CASSQATGIASGNTIYF.

This rearrangement joins TRBV7-2 to TRBJ2-1; 9 nucleotides match TRBD2. CDR3 length: 15 amino acids. With V trimmed by 5 bases and J by 9 bases, 11 bases remained unmatched. Germline V gives CDR1 SGHTA, CDR2 FQGNSA. The CDR3 region has the DNA TGTGCCAGCAGCCGTGGGGGTAGCGGGAGTGGTGAGCAGTTCTTC. It codes for CASSRGGSGSGEQFF.

This clone was seen once. The chain combines TRBV29-1 with TRBJ1-4; D is undetermined. V was trimmed by 2 bases and J by 8 bases, leaving 12 bases between them. Germline V gene sequence: CDR1 SQVTM, CDR2 ANQGSEA. This CDR3 region has 13 residues. CDR3 region: CSVEPINTEKLFF. CDR3 in DNA: TGCAGCGTTGAACCCATTAACACGGAAAAACTGTTTTTT.